The TCR beta chain described here comes from a study of human T cells and chemical hapten exposure. Study overall: Patients' scalps got diphenylcyclopropenone weekly throughout the approximately 25-week study.

Indicated time point: pre-sensitization, week 0. Treatment here: therapeutic diphenylcyclopropenone sensitization with weekly scalp DPC. Ahead of applying each patch test, blood was sampled. This clonotype was counted many times. MiXCR, run by TCRdb on the RACE reads, gives a single entry per CDR3 protein. Of more than 80,000 distinct CDR3 sequences detected, 9.5% to 14% appear once; the ten largest clones hold under 4%. This CDR3 is 14 amino acids long. The germline CDR1 and CDR2 sequences are SGHDT and YYEEEE. Trimming removed 0 bases from V and 1 base from J, with 2 bases in between. The sequence came from a woman in her sixties with alopecia areata. Some clones in this sample may be carry-over from other donors' samples. The chain has TRBV5-6 and TRBJ2-6; D is unresolved. Sequencing was performed on whole blood, taken in connection with sensitization to the hapten diphenylcyclopropenone (DPC). CDR3 in DNA: TGTGCCAGCAGCTTGGGATCTGGGGCCAACGTCCTGACTTTC. Encoded protein: CASSLGSGANVLTF.